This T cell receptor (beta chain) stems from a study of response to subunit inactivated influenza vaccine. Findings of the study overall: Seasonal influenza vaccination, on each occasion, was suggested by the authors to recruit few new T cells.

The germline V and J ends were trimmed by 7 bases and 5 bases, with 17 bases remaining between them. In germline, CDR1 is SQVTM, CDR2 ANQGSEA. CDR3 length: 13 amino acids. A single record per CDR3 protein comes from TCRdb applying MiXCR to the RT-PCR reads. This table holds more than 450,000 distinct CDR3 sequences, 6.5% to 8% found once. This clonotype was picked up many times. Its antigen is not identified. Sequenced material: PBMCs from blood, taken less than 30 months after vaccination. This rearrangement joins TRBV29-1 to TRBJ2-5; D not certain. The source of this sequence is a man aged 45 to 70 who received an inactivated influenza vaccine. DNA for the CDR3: TGCAGCGCCCAACAGTATTTTGGGGAGACCCAGTACTTC. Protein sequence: CSAQQYFGETQYF. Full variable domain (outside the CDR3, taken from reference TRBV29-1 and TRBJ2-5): SAVISQKPSRDICQRGTSLTIQCQVDSQVTMMFWYRQQPGQSLTLIATANQGSEATYESGFVIDKFPISRPNLTFSTLTVSNMSPEDSSIYLCSAQQYFGETQYFGPGTRLLVL.